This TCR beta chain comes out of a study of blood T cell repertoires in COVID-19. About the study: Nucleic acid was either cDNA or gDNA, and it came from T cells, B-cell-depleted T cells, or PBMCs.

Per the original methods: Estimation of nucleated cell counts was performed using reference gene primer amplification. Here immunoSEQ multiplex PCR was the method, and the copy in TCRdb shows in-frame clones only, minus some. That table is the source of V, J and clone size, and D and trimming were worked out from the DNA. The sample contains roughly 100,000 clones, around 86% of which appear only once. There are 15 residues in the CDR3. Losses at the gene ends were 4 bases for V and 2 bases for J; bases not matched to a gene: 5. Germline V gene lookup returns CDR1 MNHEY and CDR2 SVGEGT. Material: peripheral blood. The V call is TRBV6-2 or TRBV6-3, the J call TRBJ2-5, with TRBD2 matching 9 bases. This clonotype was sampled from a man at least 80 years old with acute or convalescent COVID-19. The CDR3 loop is CASSLRLAAQETQYF. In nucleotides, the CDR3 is TGTGCCAGCAGTTTAAGACTAGCGGCTCAAGAGACCCAGTACTTC.